This T cell receptor (beta chain) was identified in a study of neoadjuvant anti-PD-1 for oral cavity cancer. In the study overall: Patients without progression got a fourth dose around day 43.

By sample share, this clone is medium-sized (0.01 to 0.1%). Its antigen remains unidentified. CDR3 size: 14 residues. Indicated time point: after neoadjuvant nivolumab, at surgical resection. Patients had HPV-negative, locally advanced oral cavity squamous cell carcinoma. Measured with immunoSEQ multiplex PCR; TCRdb has only the in-frame clones, and not every one. The table shows about 15,000 clones, with around 40% occurring only once. Study-level findings and limits: Higher pretreatment Treg/Th17 ratios tracked higher pretreatment blood clonality.

This sample comprised tumor tissue, obtained after nivolumab (anti-PD-1) treatment. V gene TRBV12-1 combines with J gene TRBJ2-3; TRBD2, the table's D call, lacks a check against the DNA. TRBV12-1 is a pseudogene segment. The clonotype comes from a person between 35 and 79 years old with oral cavity squamous cell carcinoma. Written as DNA, the CDR3 is TGTGCCAGCAAGGCCGGGGGGTACACAGATACGCAGTATTTT. The encoded protein is CASKAGGYTDTQYF.